A single sample gave rise to the 15 T cell receptor beta chains below, sequenced in a study of cytomegalovirus exposure and HLA in healthy donors. Primers: 60 Vbeta forward and 13 Jbeta reverse. Assay: immunoSEQ multiplex PCR; the TCRdb copy retains only in-frame clones and omits some. The sample includes some 110,000 clones, approximately 80% seen only once; the top ten take roughly 12%. The sequenced material came from PBMCs. Every receptor here comes from a woman aged 40 to 50 in good health and CMV-seropositive.

This chain links TRBV7-9 with TRBJ1-2, with D possibly being TRBD1 (5 bases). Germline V gives CDR1 SEHNR, CDR2 FQNEAQ (reference sequence). The CDR3 length is 14 residues. V lost 5 bases and J lost 6, with 16 bases in between. CDR3 coding DNA: TGTGCCAGCAGCCCAAACGGGGGGGAGGATGGCTACACCTTC. Translating gives CASSPNGGEDGYTF.

The genes are TRBV7-9 and TRBJ1-2, with TRBD1 as a possible D gene (6 bases). Trimming pared 5 bases from V and 9 bases from J, leaving 22 bases between. Germline V CDR1 and CDR2: SEHNR, FQNEAQ (reference sequence). The CDR3 covers 15 residues. The CDR3 region is CASSQLSGGLSSYTF. The CDR3 DNA follows: TGTGCCAGCAGCCAGTTAAGCGGGGGGCTAAGTAGCTACACCTTC.

This rearrangement joins TRBV6-5 to TRBJ1-6; D not certain. Germline-derived CDR1 and CDR2 are MNHEY and SVGAGI. The CDR3 spans 14 residues. Deletions cut 6 bases from V and 5 bases from J, with 11 bases between. As DNA, the CDR3 is TGTGCCAGCAGGGGCGCCTACGATAATTCACCCCTCCACTTT. It codes for CASRGAYDNSPLHF.

The V and J genes are TRBV27 and TRBJ1-2; D not resolved. Germline V gene data show CDR1 as MNHEY and CDR2 as SMNVEV (reference sequence). This CDR3 has 15 amino acids. The V and J ends lost 1 base and 2 bases respectively, with 11 bases between them. The DNA of the CDR3 is TGTGCCAGCAGTTTATTCCCCAGTTCCAACTATGGCTACACCTTC. This sequence encodes CASSLFPSSNYGYTF.

The chain links TRBV28 to TRBJ2-3; maybe TRBD2 (5 bases). Trimming stripped 3 bases from V and 0 bases from J, with 16 bases between. The CDR3 contains 17 residues. Germline values: CDR1 MDHEN, CDR2 SYDVKM. CDR3 nucleotide sequence: TGTGCCAGCAGTTTTCTCGACGGGAACCCTAGCACAGATACGCAGTATTTT. Protein: CASSFLDGNPSTDTQYF.

The CDR3 loop is CASSLGAGNYGYTF. The CDR3 DNA sequence: TGTGCCAGCAGCTTAGGGGCGGGTAACTATGGCTACACCTTC. The V call is TRBV11-2, the J call TRBJ1-2; D remains ambiguous. Germline CDR1 and CDR2: SGHAT and FQNNGV. The V end was cut by 1 base, the J end by 1 base, with 7 bases between. This CDR3 is built from 14 residues.

The chain joins TRBV30 to TRBJ2-1, with a possible D match to TRBD2 (6 bases). This CDR3 is built from 13 residues. Trimming left V 1 base short and J 9 bases short, with 13 bases between. CDR1 is GTSNPN, CDR2 SVGIG, per germline (reference sequence). CDR3 residues: CAWSGEAGSEQFF. CDR3 nucleotide sequence: TGTGCCTGGAGTGGGGAGGCGGGATCTGAGCAGTTCTTC.

The chain recombines TRBV15 with TRBJ2-7; 7 nucleotides agree with TRBD2. The V and J ends lost 5 bases and 2 bases, in that order; junction bases with no gene match: 6. The CDR3 totals 14 residues. The germline V gene encodes CDR1 LNHNV and CDR2 YYDKDF (reference sequence). This chain's CDR3 is CATSLASGTYEQYF. DNA of the CDR3: TGTGCCACCAGCCTGGCCAGCGGGACCTACGAGCAGTACTTC.

This chain connects TRBV2 to TRBJ1-6; 12 nucleotides line up with TRBD1. The germline V gene encodes CDR1 SNHLY and CDR2 FYNNEI. V was pared by 6 bases and J by 9 bases, with 6 bases of the junction left unmatched. This CDR3 is 15 amino acids long. CDR3 nucleotides: TGTGCCAGCAGGGGACAGGGGGCGAATGGTTCACCCCTCCACTTT. Encoded protein: CASRGQGANGSPLHF.

The rearrangement uses TRBV6-6 and TRBJ1-5, with TRBD1 identical over 7 bases. Trimming removed 4 bases from V and 4 bases from J; junction bases left unmatched: 7. This CDR3 region has 15 residues. Germline lookup yields CDR1 MNHNY and CDR2 SVGAGI (reference sequence). The CDR3 coding sequence is TGTGCCAGCAGTTTTGAGGACAGGCTGAATCAGCCCCAGCATTTT. Translating it yields CASSFEDRLNQPQHF.

The gene calls are TRBV7-2 and TRBJ2-5; TRBD1 might be the D (6 bases). The length of the CDR3 is 15 residues. Germline values: CDR1 SGHTA, CDR2 FQGNSA. Trimming removed 2 bases at V and 2 bases at J, with 12 bases between. The CDR3 sequence is CASSLNRVRQETQYF. CDR3 bases: TGTGCCAGCAGCTTAAACAGGGTCAGGCAAGAGACCCAGTACTTC.

Details on this clone: The identical CDR3 is also encoded by other nucleotide sequences in the sample. V usage is TRBV5-6 and J usage is TRBJ1-2, with D unresolved. Germline CDR1 SGHDT, CDR2 YYEEEE. The CDR3 loop spans 13 amino acids. The ends were cut back, 7 bases at V and 4 bases at J, with 14 bases in the middle. CDR3 amino acids: CASSLGSGYGYTF. CDR3 nucleotide sequence: TGTGCCAGCTCACTTGGGAGTGGCTATGGCTACACCTTC.

This clone was detected only a few times. The chain links TRBV6-6 to TRBJ2-2; 7 bases match TRBD1. V shed 4 bases and J 6 bases; nucleotides not matched to a gene: 5. Germline V gene sequence: CDR1 MNHNY, CDR2 SVGAGI (reference sequence). The CDR3 consists of 14 residues. The CDR3: CASSWGQGAGELFF. The CDR3 region has the DNA TGTGCCAGCAGTTGGGGGCAGGGGGCCGGGGAGCTGTTTTTT.

The chain carries TRBV28 and TRBJ1-2; perhaps TRBD1 as D (6 bases). This CDR3 spans 14 amino acids. Germline CDR1 reads MDHEN; CDR2 reads SYDVKM. V was trimmed by 5 bases and J by 13 bases, leaving 23 bases between them. The CDR3 is CASSLGQHPAGGTF. CDR3 DNA: TGTGCCAGCAGTCTGGGACAACACCCCGCCGGCGGCACCTTC.

The rearrangement links TRBV10-2 to TRBJ2-5; D remains ambiguous. The V end lost 5 bases, the J end lost 2 bases, and 9 bases lay between the germline ends. Germline CDR1 reads WSHSY; CDR2 reads SAAADI. This CDR3 comprises 13 residues. In DNA form, the CDR3 reads TGCGCCAGCAGTAAAATCGGGCAAGAGACCCAGTACTTC. This sequence encodes CASSKIGQETQYF.